This T cell receptor beta chain stems from a study of regulatory T cells in long-lasting Graves disease. Turning to the study itself: It was over 5 years of antithyroid drugs, with positive TSH receptor antibodies, that meant persistent Graves' disease.

Time point defined: persistent/refractory GD, antithyroid drugs over 5 years with positive TRAb. RNA isolated from PBMCs was used to make the TCR library. This clonotype appeared a few times. Antigen specificity is unknown. With iRepertoire HTBI primers and Arm-PCR of CDR3 regions, TCR beta libraries were built. MiXCR, run by TCRdb on the multiplex PCR reads, gives a single entry per CDR3 protein. The sample holds 600,000 to 800,000 distinct CDR3 sequences, approximately 29% seen once. Whole-study findings and limits: There was favoring of TRBV28, TRBJ1-2 and TRBJ2-5 in persistent disease. Persistent Graves' patients showed reduced TCR diversity versus newly diagnosed patients.

The ends lost 7 bases at V and 6 bases at J; junction bases unmatched: 18. This CDR3 region has 18 residues. The germline CDR1 and CDR2 sequences are PRHDT and FYEKMQ (reference sequence). The sequences come from peripheral blood mononuclear cells (PBMCs), collected when the disease was refractory, from a patient treated with antithyroid drugs. V usage is TRBV13 and J usage is TRBJ1-6, with 7 bases identical to TRBD1. This sequence originates from a female donor with Graves disease. In DNA form, the CDR3 reads TGTGCCAGCACCCAGGACAGGAAACCTTGTGTCCGTAATTCACCCCTCCACTTT. Translating it yields CASTQDRKPCVRNSPLHF. Looking up the rest from reference TRBV13 and TRBJ1-6 gives the full variable domain: AAGVIQSPRHLIKEKRETATLKCYPIPRHDTVYWYQQGPGQDPQFLISFYEKMQSDKGSIPDRFSAQQFSDYHSELNMSSLELGDSALYFCASTQDRKPCVRNSPLHFGNGTRLTVT.